What follows describes a single T cell receptor beta chain. The antigen it binds to is not known. The sample holds no much larger clone one base away, and base qualities are not on file. The record originates from a study of blood T cells in healthy people across ages (dated by TCRdb to between 2014 and 2017). Looking at the study overall: In model experiments, template switching captured about one uniquely barcoded TCR beta cDNA molecule for every two T cells. Age-related changes in TCR beta repertoire diversity were measured in the study by deep sequencing normalized with unique cDNA molecular identifiers. The donors were split into four age groups: young (average about 16 years), middle-aged (roughly 40), aged (roughly 65) and long-lived (under 85). To avoid experimental bias, donors of different ages were distributed randomly across sequencing lanes. For two donors (one aged 18 to 29 and one aged 80 or older), the study analyzed two additional independent replicas of 1 million unique cDNA reads from the same blood draw.

The roughly 42 donors, aged 6 to 90 years, were systemically healthy Caucasian individuals from Russia. Each donor gave about 9.2 milliliters of peripheral blood, drawn into EDTA-treated Vacutainer tubes. Ficoll-Paque density-gradient centrifugation was used to isolate PBMCs, with at least 6.5 million per sample. Total RNA was extracted from PBMCs with Trizol reagent, with at least 6 micrograms obtained per sample. Naive CD45RAhigh/CD27high T cell percentages were measured by flow cytometry on a PBMC aliquot from every donor. Libraries were constructed by 5' RACE. Sequencing used an Illumina HiSeq 2500. A second PCR of roughly 7 to 11 cycles was run with a J-beta primer mix and a sample-barcoded 5' primer. A unique molecular identifier was introduced onto each TCR beta cDNA molecule by a template-switch 5' adaptor carrying 12 random nucleotides. Each sample yielded at least 3 million CDR3-containing paired-end reads. The Mint cDNA synthesis kit, primed by a TRBC-specific oligonucleotide, was used to synthesize first-strand cDNA from all RNA. All cDNA was treated with uracil-DNA glycosylase and then went through a first 18-cycle PCR with the universal primers M1SS and BC2_uni_R. Concerning the study's data processing: For normalization, 1 million high-quality reads, each with a distinct molecular identifier, were randomly selected from each sample. Reads sharing molecular identifiers were discarded rather than binned into consensus sequences. MiTCR, set to a Q25 quality threshold and the strictest error-elimination algorithm, was used for CDR3 identification, clonotype clustering and error correction. Lower-bound total TCR beta diversity was estimated with a nonparametric unseen species model using Euler transformation. In TCRdb, the public reads were trimmed at Q25 with fastp and aligned with MiXCR, with productive beta chains retained. All rows with the same CDR3 protein become a single entry with the most common DNA and genes. TCRdb, not the original authors, processed these V and J calls. Recorded for this sample are around 1,700,000 distinct CDR3 sequences; approximately 30% of them occurred a single time. 7.7% of the sample is taken by the ten largest.

Summary of the overall study and its limitations: A strong correlation was found between observed TCR beta diversity and the percentage of naive T cells measured by flow cytometry. Estimates of total diversity from one million sequenced T cells were regarded as lower bounds and underestimates. Compared with the aged group, the long-lived group had more naive CD4+ T cells, fewer expanded clones and increased TCR diversity, suggesting age selection. Since profiling was done on bulk unsorted PBMCs, naive and antigen-experienced compartments could not be conclusively compared. Observed TCR beta diversity per million T cells fell roughly linearly with age, and a significant reduction was already apparent by age about 43. Donor CMV infection status was unknown, potentially confounding age-related changes in expanded clonotypes.

V is clipped by 5 bases and J by 8 bases, and the sequence between their germline boundaries is 15 bases long. The germline V gene supplies CDR1 SGHTA and CDR2 FQGNSA. The cysteine opens and the phenylalanine closes a CDR3 of 13 amino acids. Left in the record is the CDR3 DNA by itself, 39 bases read in frame from the first base. The sample was blood. The chain couples TRBV7-2 to TRBJ1-2, and the D gene may be TRBD1, 6 bases matching. This TCR came from a woman aged 25-40 years in good health. The sequenced DNA: TGTGCCAGCAGCCCCGTCAAAGGGGGAGGCTACACCTTC. Its protein is CASSPVKGGGYTF. The full variable domain, completed from the reference TRBV7-2 and TRBJ1-2 proteins outside the CDR3, reads GAGVSQSPSNKVTEKGKDVELRCDPISGHTALYWYRQSLGQGLEFLIYFQGNSAPDKSGLPSDRFSAERTGGSVSTLTIQRTQQEDSAVYLCASSPVKGGGYTFGSGTRLTVV.